The 2 T cell receptor beta chains given below trace back to one sample, sequenced in a study of patients and donors after allogeneic stem cell transplantation. TCRdb used MiXCR to reprocess the RT-PCR reads, holding one entry per CDR3 protein. The sample comprises 2,500 to 3,000 distinct CDR3 sequences, about 4.9% of which are singletons, and more than 12% rests with the top ten. The sample consisted of blood, either unsorted or a sorted T cell fraction (not recorded which). The receptors were sampled from a human donor who was either an allogeneic HSCT recipient or a stem cell or donor lymphocyte infusion donor (not recorded which). It is not recorded whose cells these are; they may come from a transplant donor.

Judged by abundance, this clonotype is medium-sized. The rearrangement joins TRBV7-2 to TRBJ2-5, with unresolved D. The germline V and J ends were trimmed by 1 base and 5 bases, with 11 bases remaining between them. The CDR3 loop spans 14 amino acids. Germline V gene data show CDR1 as SGHTA and CDR2 as FQGNSA. The CDR3: CASSLVTRFETQYF. The CDR3 DNA is TGTGCCAGCAGCTTAGTGACCCGCTTTGAGACCCAGTACTTC.

By share, this clonotype ranks as medium-sized. The chain employs TRBV7-2 and TRBJ1-6, with D possibly being TRBD1 (5 bases). The CDR3 runs 13 residues. Germline CDR1 is SGHTA and CDR2 is FQGNSA. The ends were cut back, 5 bases at V and 8 bases at J, with 10 bases in the middle. The CDR3 spells CASSTQGYSPLHF. The CDR3 DNA sequence: TGTGCCAGCAGCACTCAGGGTTATTCACCCCTCCACTTT. The entire variable domain, with the rest obtained from reference TRBV7-2 and TRBJ1-6, is as follows: GAGVSQSPSNKVTEKGKDVELRCDPISGHTALYWYRQSLGQGLEFLIYFQGNSAPDKSGLPSDRFSAERTGGSVSTLTIQRTQQEDSAVYLCASSTQGYSPLHFGNGTRLTVT.